Below are 27 T cell receptor beta chains sequenced from a single sample in a study of neurological immune-mediated disorders. TCRdb itself ran the 5' RACE reads through MiXCR, one entry per CDR3 protein. This sample yields tens of thousands of distinct CDR3 sequences, of which over 3.5% are seen a single time; about 2% belongs to the top ten. Sequenced input: CD4+ T cells from blood. These receptors were taken from a woman between 35 and 50 years old with multiple sclerosis.

This clonotype was recorded at least ten times. The rearrangement joins TRBV20-1 to TRBJ1-4; D gene unclear. Germline CDR1 reads DFQATT; CDR2 reads SNEGSKA (reference sequence). CDR3 length equals 17 residues. V shed 1 base and J shed 1 base, with 16 bases lying between them. The CDR3 here is CSARADFLAVTNEKLFF. The CDR3, as DNA: TGCAGTGCTAGAGCGGATTTCTTGGCCGTAACTAATGAAAAACTGTTTTTT.

This clonotype has more than one count but fewer than ten. This chain links TRBV5-4 with TRBJ2-6, with 7 bases lining up with TRBD1. Germline CDR1 reads SGHNT; CDR2 reads YYREEE (reference sequence). The CDR3 consists of 17 residues. Unmatched junction bases numbered 7, after V lost 4 bases and J lost 0 bases. This chain's CDR3 is CASSRGQFRSGANVLTF. CDR3 nucleotides: TGTGCCAGCAGCCGGGGACAGTTCCGCTCTGGGGCCAACGTCCTGACTTTC.

This clonotype was observed at least ten times. V is TRBV5-1 and J is TRBJ1-1, with D tentatively TRBD1 (5 bases). Germline CDR1 is SGHRS and CDR2 is YFSETQ. The V and J ends lost 2 bases and 8 bases respectively, with 16 bases between them. The CDR3 is made up of 14 amino acids. Here the CDR3 reads CASSLPDSSSEAFF. The CDR3, as DNA: TGCGCCAGCAGCTTACCAGACAGCTCTTCGGAAGCTTTCTTT.

This clonotype was counted at least ten times. This rearrangement joins TRBV5-1 to TRBJ1-1, with 7 bases lining up with TRBD1. There are 13 residues in the CDR3. Trimming removed 9 bases from V and 2 bases from J; junction bases left unmatched: 7. Germline CDR1 and CDR2: SGHRS and YFSETQ. The CDR3 coding sequence is TGCGCCACCCGCCGGGACAGTAACACTGAAGCTTTCTTT. Translated, it gives CATRRDSNTEAFF.

There are many counts of this clonotype. The chain uses TRBV7-2 and TRBJ1-5; no definite D call. The CDR3 has 16 residues. V was clipped by 5 bases and J by 0 bases, with 14 bases between them. CDR1 is SGHTA, CDR2 FQGNSA, per germline. The DNA for the CDR3 is TGTGCCAGCAGCACGGAGGACTGGTTTAGCAATCAGCCCCAGCATTTT. Amino acids: CASSTEDWFSNQPQHF.

The table lists this clonotype with many counts. V usage is TRBV29-1 and J usage is TRBJ1-5; the D gene is possibly TRBD1 (6 bases). Between the trimmed V and J ends, which lost 7 bases and 7 bases, there was a span of 14 bases. CDR1 SQVTM and CDR2 ANQGSEA come from the germline V gene. This CDR3 contains 12 residues. The CDR3 DNA sequence: TGCAGCGCCGGAGCAGGGGACCAGCCCCAGCATTTT. Translation gives CSAGAGDQPQHF.

This clonotype was counted ten times or more. This sequence joins TRBV15 and TRBJ2-6; no firm D call. V shed 0 bases and J shed 0 bases, with 6 bases lying between them. The CDR3 is 16 residues long. Germline CDR1 LNHNV, CDR2 YYDKDF (reference sequence). CDR3 bases: TGTGCCACCAGCAGAGATCCTGCCTCTGGGGCCAACGTCCTGACTTTC. Residues: CATSRDPASGANVLTF.

The sample holds many counts of this clonotype. The rearrangement joins TRBV20-1 to TRBJ2-1; 8 bases match TRBD1. Trimming removed 1 base from V and 0 bases from J; junction bases left unmatched: 5. From germline, CDR1 is DFQATT and CDR2 SNEGSKA (reference sequence). This CDR3 is built from 16 residues. The CDR3 DNA reads TGCAGTGCTAGAGCCGGGACAGGCAGCTCCTACAATGAGCAGTTCTTC. This sequence encodes CSARAGTGSSYNEQFF.

This clonotype has a count of ten or more. The chain combines TRBV29-1 with TRBJ2-1, with 10 bases fitting TRBD1. V was pared by 3 bases and J by 4 bases, with 3 bases of the junction left unmatched. Germline V gene lookup returns CDR1 SQVTM and CDR2 ANQGSEA. This CDR3 region has 14 residues. CDR3 coding DNA: TGCAGCGTTGACCGGGACAGGGGATACAATGAGCAGTTCTTC. Translation gives CSVDRDRGYNEQFF.

This clonotype was seen ten or more times. J is TRBJ1-1 and V is TRBV11-1; no definite D call. The CDR3 has 15 residues. CDR1 is SGHAT and CDR2 is FQDESV in the germline V gene (reference sequence). V was shortened by 2 bases and J by 0 bases, with 10 bases between the two germline ends. Here the CDR3 DNA reads TGTGCCAGCAGCTTAAGAACTACAGTGAACACTGAAGCTTTCTTT. It specifies CASSLRTTVNTEAFF.

This clonotype has ten or more counts. The genes are TRBV20-1 and TRBJ1-5; 10 bases map to TRBD1. CDR1 DFQATT and CDR2 SNEGSKA come from the germline V gene (reference sequence). After removal of 0 bases from V and 5 bases from J, the junction contained 7 bases not matched to a gene. The CDR3 is made up of 16 amino acids. For the CDR3, the DNA is TGCAGTGCTAGAGATCCCGGACAGGGGGGCCATCAGCCCCAGCATTTT. It encodes CSARDPGQGGHQPQHF.

This clonotype was observed at least ten times. V and J are TRBV10-3 and TRBJ2-2; tentative D call: TRBD2 (6 bases). This CDR3 has 15 residues. With 5 bases removed from V and 8 bases from J, the gap between germline ends came to 18 bases. Germline CDR1 reads ENHRY; CDR2 reads SYGVKD. CDR3 amino acids: CAISTSKGEAGELFF. The CDR3 DNA is TGTGCCATCAGTACCTCCAAAGGGGAGGCAGGGGAGCTGTTTTTT.

This clonotype was counted ten times or more. The chain has TRBV20-1 and TRBJ2-5, with 7 bases identical to TRBD1. Germline V gene sequence: CDR1 DFQATT, CDR2 SNEGSKA (reference sequence). The CDR3 has 17 residues. Losses at the gene ends were 6 bases for V and 2 bases for J; bases not matched to a gene: 18. The CDR3 region has the DNA TGCAGTGCCCAGGGGGATAGGGACCGATTTATACAAGAGACCCAGTACTTC. It encodes CSAQGDRDRFIQETQYF.

This clonotype was picked up many times. The chain uses TRBV5-1 and TRBJ2-5; D is uncertain. Germline lookup yields CDR1 SGHRS and CDR2 YFSETQ. Between the trimmed V and J ends, which lost 7 bases and 1 base, there was a span of 14 bases. This CDR3 has 14 residues. CDR3 loop: CASSVGSSQETQYF. The CDR3 nucleotides are TGCGCCAGCTCGGTGGGGTCGAGCCAAGAGACCCAGTACTTC.

This clonotype has at least ten counts. The rearrangement links TRBV4-1 to TRBJ1-2, with D uncertain. Germline CDR1 is MGHRA and CDR2 is YSYEKL. CDR3 length: 15 amino acids. The V gene lost 0 bases and the J gene lost 3 bases, with 11 bases spanning the gap. CDR3 sequence (DNA): TGCGCCAGCAGCCAAGAACGAGGGCAAGACTATGGCTACACCTTC. Its translation: CASSQERGQDYGYTF.

This clonotype came up many times. The rearrangement uses TRBV9 and TRBJ1-1; the match to TRBD1 covers 8 bases. The trim removed 3 bases at V and 6 bases at J, leaving 4 bases unmatched. The germline V gene has CDR1 SGDLS and CDR2 YYNGEE. CDR3 length equals 13 residues. The CDR3 DNA reads TGTGCCAGCAGCGGCGACAGGGGCGCTGAAGCTTTCTTT. Amino acid sequence: CASSGDRGAEAFF.

This clonotype has a count of ten or more. The chain uses TRBV5-1 and TRBJ1-1; D is uncertain. The V and J ends lost 4 bases and 0 bases respectively, with 13 bases between them. The CDR3 loop spans 15 amino acids. Germline CDR1 is SGHRS and CDR2 is YFSETQ. Here the CDR3 reads CASSPLGGMNTEAFF. The CDR3 nucleotides read TGCGCCAGCAGCCCCCTTGGAGGCATGAACACTGAAGCTTTCTTT. Complete variable domain (other parts from reference TRBV5-1 and TRBJ1-1): KAGVTQTPRYLIKTRGQQVTLSCSPISGHRSVSWYQQTPGQGLQFLFEYFSETQRNKGNFPGRFSGRQFSNSRSEMNVSTLELGDSALYLCASSPLGGMNTEAFFGQGTRLTVV.

This chain uses TRBV6-2 or TRBV6-3 with TRBJ1-1; D gene unclear. The J call is in doubt because the DNA end fits TRBJ2-2 better. The length of the CDR3 is 14 residues. Germline values: CDR1 MNHEY, CDR2 SVGEGT. The CDR3: CASSYRAEQGELFF. The DNA of the CDR3 is TGTGCCAGCAGTTACAGGGCGGAACAAGGGGAGCTGTTTTTT.

This clonotype was picked up many times. V gene TRBV3-1 combines with J gene TRBJ1-2; 9 bases line up with TRBD1. CDR1 and CDR2 from the germline V gene are LGHDT and YNNKEL (reference sequence). The CDR3 is made up of 17 amino acids. The V segment lost 1 base and the J segment 2 bases; nucleotides outside the gene matches: 8. CDR3: CASSQAGTGLENYGYTF. As DNA, the CDR3 is TGTGCCAGCAGCCAAGCCGGGACAGGGTTGGAGAACTATGGCTACACCTTC.

This clonotype was seen many times. J is TRBJ2-3 and V is TRBV20-1; TRBD2 matches at 7 bases. The CDR3 length is 18 residues. The ends lost 5 bases at V and 0 bases at J; junction bases unmatched: 17. Germline CDR1 is DFQATT and CDR2 is SNEGSKA (reference sequence). CDR3 bases: TGCAGTGCTGGGATGATGGCGGGGGACCTTTCTAGCACAGATACGCAGTATTTT. Protein product: CSAGMMAGDLSSTDTQYF.

The rearrangement joins TRBV2 to TRBJ2-3; 8 nucleotides align to TRBD1. The CDR3 runs to 14 residues. Germline CDR1 is SNHLY and CDR2 is FYNNEI. V was clipped by 7 bases and J by 1 base; unmatched bases: 4. The CDR3 loop is CASTGTGRTDTQYF. The CDR3 DNA follows: TGTGCCAGCACAGGGACAGGTCGCACAGATACGCAGTATTTT.

This clonotype was seen many times. This chain connects TRBV20-1 to TRBJ1-2; perhaps TRBD1 as D (5 bases). The CDR3 sequence is 15 residues long. Per the germline V gene, CDR1 is DFQATT and CDR2 is SNEGSKA (reference sequence). With 1 base removed from V and 4 bases from J, the gap between germline ends came to 16 bases. In nucleotides, the CDR3 is TGCAGTGCTAGAGGCAGGGACGGAGACTTCTATGGCTACACCTTC. Protein: CSARGRDGDFYGYTF.

This clonotype appeared many times. The CDR3 sequence is CSAIRDARDNEQFF. The DNA for the CDR3 is TGCAGTGCTATACGGGACGCCCGAGACAATGAGCAGTTCTTC. The V gene is TRBV20-1, the J gene TRBJ2-1; D is tentatively TRBD1 or TRBD2 (5 bases each). The V gene lost 4 bases and the J gene lost 5 bases, with 15 bases spanning the gap. Per the germline V gene, CDR1 is DFQATT and CDR2 is SNEGSKA (reference sequence). The CDR3 covers 14 residues.

Comments on this clonotype: The junction differs from germline at one of its ends, possibly a read error. The V call is TRBV12-3 or TRBV12-4, the J call TRBJ2-5; possible D gene TRBD1, 6 bases. The CDR3 length is 15 residues. The CDR3 loop reads CGSSSGDSSYNEQYF. Written as DNA, the CDR3 is TGTGGCAGCAGTTCAGGGGATAGCTCCTACAATGAGCAGTACTTC.

Many counts were recorded for this clonotype. This chain links TRBV7-2 with TRBJ2-5; 9 nucleotides line up with TRBD1. V was clipped by 3 bases and J by 6 bases; unmatched bases: 8. Per the germline V gene, CDR1 is SGHTA and CDR2 is FQGNSA. The CDR3 is made up of 15 amino acids. CDR3 protein: CASSFGTGKGQTQYF. The CDR3 DNA follows: TGTGCCAGCAGCTTTGGGACAGGGAAGGGACAGACCCAGTACTTC.

This clonotype was seen at least ten times. J is TRBJ1-6 and V is TRBV20-1; D perhaps matches TRBD1 (5 bases). The CDR3 consists of 18 residues. The V and J ends lost 3 bases and 0 bases respectively, with 18 bases between them. Germline loops: CDR1 DFQATT, CDR2 SNEGSKA (reference sequence). For the CDR3, the DNA is TGCAGTGCTAGTCCCCTGGGGGGAGGGTTCTCCTATAATTCACCCCTCCACTTT. This encodes CSASPLGGGFSYNSPLHF.

This clonotype was counted at least ten times. The chain links TRBV5-1 to TRBJ2-1, with 7 bases lining up with TRBD2. Germline V lookup: CDR1 SGHRS, CDR2 YFSETQ. Unmatched junction bases numbered 10, after V lost 0 bases and J lost 7 bases. The CDR3 covers 16 residues. CDR3 DNA sequence: TGCGCCAGCAGCTTGGCCGGGGCAACCGGGGGGAATGAGCAGTTCTTC. Protein: CASSLAGATGGNEQFF.